These 21 T cell receptor beta chains were sequenced from one sample in a study of cytomegalovirus exposure and HLA in healthy donors. Vbeta (60) and Jbeta (13) primers were used in the PCR. The protocol was immunoSEQ multiplex PCR, while the TCRdb copy is restricted to in-frame clones and leaves out a portion. The data hold 150,000 to 180,000 clones, with roughly 79% observed a single time. Sequenced material: PBMCs. These receptors were collected from a man between 18 and 35 years old in good health and CMV-seronegative.

The rearrangement links TRBV5-4 to TRBJ2-2; D unclear. Trimming removed 5 bases at V and 4 bases at J, with 9 bases between. Germline lookup yields CDR1 SGHNT and CDR2 YYREEE (reference sequence). This CDR3 is built from 13 residues. The CDR3 protein is CASSPHLTGELFF. In nucleotides, the CDR3 is TGTGCCAGCAGTCCACATCTCACCGGGGAGCTGTTTTTT. The variable domain in full, with the rest retrieved from reference TRBV5-4 and TRBJ2-2, is ETGVTQSPTHLIKTRGQQVTLRCSSQSGHNTVSWYQQALGQGPQFIFQYYREEENGRGNFPPRFSGLQFPNYSSELNVNALELDDSALYLCASSPHLTGELFFGEGSRLTVL.

The rearrangement uses TRBV19 and TRBJ2-5; D remains unclear. V was cut by 4 bases and J by 5 bases, with 8 bases left in between. There are 12 residues in the CDR3. The germline gives CDR1 LNHDA, CDR2 SQIVND (reference sequence). The CDR3 sequence: CASSRSRETQYF. The CDR3 nucleotides read TGTGCCAGTAGTAGGTCCCGGGAGACCCAGTACTTC.

V is TRBV4-1 and J is TRBJ2-2; 9 nucleotides align to TRBD1. The CDR3 has 20 residues. The germline gives CDR1 MGHRA, CDR2 YSYEKL. The V gene end was trimmed by 1 base and the J gene end by 4 bases; junction bases not matched to a gene: 16. The CDR3 protein is CASSQGGQGTSPKPTGELFF. The DNA for the CDR3 is TGCGCCAGCAGCCAAGGGGGACAGGGTACCTCTCCGAAGCCCACCGGGGAGCTGTTTTTT.

This clone was recorded only once. The chain recombines TRBV29-1 with TRBJ2-5, with D perhaps matching TRBD2 (6 bases). Trimming took off 3 bases at V and 4 bases at J, with 15 bases between the two ends. CDR1 is SQVTM and CDR2 is ANQGSEA in the germline V gene. The CDR3 is 14 residues long. The CDR3 reads CSVDVGGGRETQYF. The CDR3 DNA reads TGCAGCGTTGATGTGGGTGGAGGGCGAGAGACCCAGTACTTC.

The V call is TRBV10-3, the J call TRBJ2-7; TRBD1 might be the D (6 bases). The germline V gene encodes CDR1 ENHRY and CDR2 SYGVKD. The CDR3 runs to 15 residues. Trimming pared 3 bases from V and 0 bases from J, leaving 12 bases between. CDR3 DNA sequence: TGTGCCATCAGTGATTTGGGGGCCAACTCCTACGAGCAGTACTTC. Its protein product is CAISDLGANSYEQYF.

The genes are TRBV7-9 and TRBJ1-1; D gene unclear. Per the germline V gene, CDR1 is SEHNR and CDR2 is FQNEAQ (reference sequence). With 5 bases removed from V and 1 base from J, the gap between germline ends came to 20 bases. CDR3 size: 17 residues. DNA of the CDR3: TGTGCCAGCAGCCCAGCGGCATCCGGACGAAGGAACACTGAAGCTTTCTTT. Its protein is CASSPAASGRRNTEAFF. Full variable domain (remainder filled in from reference TRBV7-9 and TRBJ1-1): DTGVSQNPRHKITKRGQNVTFRCDPISEHNRLYWYRQTLGQGPEFLTYFQNEAQLEKSRLLSDRFSAERPKGSFSTLEIQRTEQGDSAMYLCASSPAASGRRNTEAFFGQGTRLTVV.

The chain carries TRBV9 and TRBJ1-4; D is possibly TRBD1 (6 bases). This CDR3 contains 14 residues. The V end was cut by 0 bases, the J end by 7 bases, with 10 bases between. CDR1 and CDR2 from the germline V gene are SGDLS and YYNGEE. CDR3 amino acids: CASSVAGDAEKLFF. CDR3 DNA sequence: TGTGCCAGCAGCGTAGCAGGGGACGCTGAAAAACTGTTTTTT.

This chain uses TRBV6-5 with TRBJ1-2, with 7 bases aligning to TRBD1. Unmatched junction bases numbered 1, after V lost 3 bases and J lost 0 bases. This CDR3 comprises 14 residues. Germline CDR1 and CDR2: MNHEY and SVGAGI. The CDR3 sequence: CASSYGTANYGYTF. The CDR3 DNA follows: TGTGCCAGCAGTTATGGGACAGCTAACTATGGCTACACCTTC.

The chain carries TRBV27 and TRBJ1-2, with a possible D match to TRBD1 (5 bases). This CDR3 has 15 amino acids. V dropped 5 bases and J dropped 5 bases, with 18 bases sitting between them. The germline gives CDR1 MNHEY, CDR2 SMNVEV (reference sequence). This chain's CDR3 is CASSPQDRPGYGYTF. CDR3 nucleotide sequence: TGTGCCAGCAGTCCCCAGGACCGGCCAGGGTATGGCTACACCTTC.

This chain connects TRBV10-2 to TRBJ1-1; D is unclear. The CDR3 is made up of 14 amino acids. Per germline, CDR1 WSHSY and CDR2 SAAADI. The V and J ends lost 3 bases and 1 base respectively, with 9 bases between them. The CDR3 spells CASSDETANTEAFF. CDR3 bases: TGCGCCAGCAGTGATGAGACTGCGAACACTGAAGCTTTCTTT.

The rearrangement links TRBV6-5 to TRBJ2-6, with a possible D match to TRBD1 (5 bases). The V and J ends lost 8 bases and 3 bases respectively, with 11 bases between them. Per the germline V gene, CDR1 is MNHEY and CDR2 is SVGAGI. This CDR3 has 14 residues. DNA for the CDR3: TGTGCCAGCGCCCTCAGGGTTGGGGCCAACGTCCTGACTTTC. Residues: CASALRVGANVLTF.

This rearrangement joins TRBV4-1 to TRBJ1-4, with D possibly matching TRBD1 (5 bases). Germline assignment: CDR1 MGHRA and CDR2 YSYEKL. V lost 1 base and J 7 bases, leaving 19 bases between the germline ends. The CDR3 totals 17 residues. CDR3 in DNA: TGCGCCAGCAGCCAAGGCCCCAGGGACTCGGGTAGTGAAAAACTGTTTTTT. Translation: CASSQGPRDSGSEKLFF.

This clone has just a few counts. This chain uses TRBV5-1 with TRBJ2-3, with TRBD1 matching over 7 bases. Germline V lookup: CDR1 SGHRS, CDR2 YFSETQ. Trimming at V came to 0 bases and at J to 4 bases, leaving 2 bases not matched to a gene. The CDR3 has 14 amino acids. This chain's CDR3 is CASSLGQGSDTQYF. For the CDR3, the DNA is TGCGCCAGCAGCTTGGGACAGGGTTCAGATACGCAGTATTTT.

This chain connects TRBV11-2 to TRBJ2-1, with 14 nucleotides matching TRBD2. V gave up 3 bases and J gave up 5 bases; unmatched junction bases: 3. Germline V lookup: CDR1 SGHAT, CDR2 FQNNGV. The CDR3 runs to 16 residues. For the CDR3, the DNA is TGTGCCAGCAGCTTTGGACTAGCGGGGGGAGACAATGAGCAGTTCTTC. Residues: CASSFGLAGGDNEQFF.

The CDR3 reads CASSIWRLNTEAFF. The CDR3 DNA sequence: TGTGCCAGTAGTATATGGCGGTTGAACACTGAAGCTTTCTTT. This sequence joins TRBV19 and TRBJ1-1; D remains unclear. The CDR3 contains 14 residues. Per germline, CDR1 LNHDA and CDR2 SQIVND (reference sequence). V gave up 2 bases and J gave up 0 bases, with 7 bases separating them.

V and J are TRBV4-1 and TRBJ2-7, with TRBD1 as a possible D gene (6 bases). Per germline, CDR1 MGHRA and CDR2 YSYEKL. The V and J ends lost 4 bases and 2 bases respectively, with 12 bases between them. The CDR3 is made up of 14 amino acids. The CDR3 is CASSPAQGPYEQYF. The CDR3 coding sequence is TGCGCCAGCAGCCCGGCACAGGGCCCCTACGAGCAGTACTTC.

J is TRBJ1-3 and V is TRBV14; D might be TRBD1 (6 bases). The germline V gene encodes CDR1 SGHDN and CDR2 FVKESK. This CDR3 has 14 amino acids. V lost 1 base and J lost 7, with 11 bases in between. The CDR3 region is CASSQADRRNTIYF. DNA for the CDR3: TGTGCCAGCAGCCAAGCTGACAGGCGGAACACCATATATTTT.

This clone appeared once. The chain recombines TRBV25-1 with TRBJ1-3, with D possibly TRBD1 on 5 matching bases. Trimming cost V 11 bases and J 0 bases, with 17 bases left between them. The CDR3 has 15 residues. Germline loops: CDR1 MGHDK, CDR2 SYGVNS. The CDR3 here is CAPPGGYPSGNTIYF. Written as DNA, the CDR3 is TGTGCCCCACCCGGGGGGTACCCCTCTGGAAACACCATATATTTT. The full variable domain, rest sourced from reference TRBV25-1 and TRBJ1-3, is EADIYQTPRYLVIGTGKKITLECSQTMGHDKMYWYQQDPGMELHLIHYSYGVNSTEKGDLSSESTVSRIRTEHFPLTLESARPSHTSQYLCAPPGGYPSGNTIYFGEGSWLTVV.

This chain links TRBV9 with TRBJ2-7; D possibly corresponds to TRBD2 (6 bases). CDR1 and CDR2 (germline): SGDLS, YYNGEE. The CDR3 sequence is 14 residues long. The V end lost 0 bases, the J end lost 3 bases, and 10 bases lay between the germline ends. CDR3 sequence reads: CASSVGRTNYEQYF. The CDR3 bases are TGTGCCAGCAGCGTAGGGCGGACTAACTACGAGCAGTACTTC. Using reference TRBV9 and TRBJ2-7 for the parts outside the CDR3, the full variable domain is DSGVTQTPKHLITATGQRVTLRCSPRSGDLSVYWYQQSLDQGLQFLIQYYNGEERAKGNILERFSAQQFPDLHSELNLSSLELGDSALYFCASSVGRTNYEQYFGPGTRLTVT.

The chain links TRBV19 to TRBJ1-1, with TRBD1 matching over 11 bases. Looked up from germline, CDR1 is LNHDA and CDR2 is SQIVND (reference sequence). This CDR3 is built from 15 residues. Trimming removed 9 bases from V and 0 bases from J; junction bases left unmatched: 6. The CDR3 coding sequence is TGTGCCAGCACGGACAGGGGGCGATTGAACACTGAAGCTTTCTTT. Its protein is CASTDRGRLNTEAFF.

The chain recombines TRBV19 with TRBJ1-1; TRBD1 matches 7 bases. The V gene's germline CDR1 is LNHDA and CDR2 SQIVND (reference sequence). The CDR3 extends over 14 amino acids. Trimming at V came to 5 bases and at J to 5 bases, leaving 8 bases not matched to a gene. CDR3 protein: CASSRQGMGTEAFF. In DNA, the CDR3 is TGTGCCAGTAGTCGACAGGGAATGGGGACTGAAGCTTTCTTT.